This T cell receptor beta chain was observed in a study of cytomegalovirus exposure and HLA in healthy donors. PCR amplification relied on 60 Vbeta primers (plus 13 Jbeta primers). Sequencing was performed with immunoSEQ multiplex PCR; in TCRdb, only in-frame clones are kept and a portion is missing. The top ten hold about 3.5% of the sample, which has about 120,000 clones, 78% seen once. Germline CDR1 and CDR2: MNHNS and SASEGT. Trimming cost V 6 bases and J 4 bases, with 16 bases left between them. The CDR3 has 14 residues. Turning to this clone: Its antigen is unidentified.

Study-level results: Later analysis associated a missense DCLRE1C variant with TCR beta V- and J-gene trimming. At a 0.05 false discovery rate, a later analysis found 15,000 to 20,000 TCR beta sequences to be associated with HLA alleles.

This chain connects TRBV6-1 to TRBJ2-7, with D possibly matching TRBD1 (6 bases). The receptor's source is a woman aged 25 to 45 in good health and CMV-seropositive. Material: PBMCs. The CDR3 DNA reads as TGTGCCAGCAGGAGGACAGCAAAACTTTACGAGCAGTACTTC. It translates to CASRRTAKLYEQYF.